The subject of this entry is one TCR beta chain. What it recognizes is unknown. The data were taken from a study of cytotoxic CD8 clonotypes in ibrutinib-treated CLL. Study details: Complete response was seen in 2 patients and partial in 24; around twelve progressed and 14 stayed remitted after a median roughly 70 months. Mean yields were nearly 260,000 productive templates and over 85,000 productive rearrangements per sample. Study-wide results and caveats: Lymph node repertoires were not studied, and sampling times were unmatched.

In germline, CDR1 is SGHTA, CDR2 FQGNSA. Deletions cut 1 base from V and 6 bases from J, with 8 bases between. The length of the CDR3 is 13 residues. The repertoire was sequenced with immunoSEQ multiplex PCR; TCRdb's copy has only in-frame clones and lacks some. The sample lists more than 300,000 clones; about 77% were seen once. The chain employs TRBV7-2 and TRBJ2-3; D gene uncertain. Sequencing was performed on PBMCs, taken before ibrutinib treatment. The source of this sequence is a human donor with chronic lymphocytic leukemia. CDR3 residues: CASSLENMDTQYF. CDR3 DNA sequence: TGTGCCAGCAGCTTAGAGAATATGGATACGCAGTATTTT.